The next 19 T cell receptor beta chains were all read from a single sample in a study of identical twins. TCRdb re-called the 5' RACE reads with MiXCR, one entry per CDR3 protein. The sample lists about 530,000 distinct CDR3 sequences, around 24% occurring once. The same data also contributed to another study, on yellow fever vaccine responses in identical twins.

The sample was CD4+ T cells sorted from blood. These receptors all come from a woman between 18 and 29 years old in good health.

The V and J genes are TRBV12-3 or TRBV12-4 and TRBJ2-7, with D unresolved. The CDR3 spans 13 residues. V was clipped by 6 bases and J by 2 bases, with 11 bases between them. CDR3: CASSRGPTYEQYV. DNA for the CDR3: TGTGCCAGCAGCCGCGGACCGACCTACGAGCAGTACGTC.

The chain carries TRBV5-5 and TRBJ2-7; 8 nucleotides line up with TRBD1. The J segment lost 7 bases and the V segment lost 4 bases, leaving 7 bases of the junction unmatched. This CDR3 has 13 amino acids. Germline CDR1 and CDR2: SGHKS and YYEKEE (reference sequence). Written as DNA, the CDR3 is TGTGCCAGCAGCGTACGACAGGGGAGAGAGCAGTACGTC. Residues: CASSVRQGREQYV.

This rearrangement joins TRBV5-5 to TRBJ2-7; tentatively, D is TRBD1 (6 bases). Germline CDR1 reads SGHKS; CDR2 reads YYEKEE (reference sequence). Trimming took off 1 base at V and 5 bases at J, with 16 bases between the two ends. The CDR3 sequence is 15 residues long. The CDR3 DNA reads as TGTGCCAGCAGCTTGTTGGCAGGGGCCAACGACGAGCAGTACTTC. The encoded protein is CASSLLAGANDEQYF.

Many counts were recorded for this clonotype. V usage is TRBV20-1 and J usage is TRBJ2-2; D not resolved. Germline CDR1 DFQATT, CDR2 SNEGSKA (reference sequence). There are 14 residues in the CDR3. V was cut by 6 bases and J by 2 bases, with 13 bases left in between. The CDR3 protein is CSAQAPVNTGELFF. As DNA, the CDR3 is TGCAGTGCCCAAGCCCCAGTCAACACCGGGGAGCTGTTTTTT.

This chain links TRBV18 with TRBJ2-3; D is unclear. This CDR3 is built from 12 residues. Germline V CDR1 and CDR2: KGHSH, LQKENI. The V end lost 0 bases, the J end lost 7 bases, and 5 bases lay between the germline ends. The CDR3 region is CASSPPGNTQYF. CDR3 DNA: TGTGCCAGCTCACCACCTGGGAATACGCAGTATTTT.

In DNA, the CDR3 is TGTGCCAGCAGTTTTTGGGGGGCTGGGGCCAACGTCCTGACTTTC. Amino acid sequence: CASSFWGAGANVLTF. V gene TRBV12-3 or TRBV12-4 combines with J gene TRBJ2-6; TRBD2 might be the D (6 bases). V was trimmed by 3 bases and J by 2 bases, leaving 8 bases between them. The CDR3 contains 15 residues.

This clonotype was picked up a small number of times. J is TRBJ2-1 and V is TRBV20-1; 9 bases line up with TRBD2. CDR1 is DFQATT and CDR2 is SNEGSKA in the germline V gene (reference sequence). J lost 7 bases, V lost 0 bases, and 7 bases had no gene match. This CDR3 has 15 amino acids. CDR3: CSARDSRGGSNEQFF. In DNA, the CDR3 is TGCAGTGCTAGAGATTCGCGGGGGGGCTCGAATGAGCAGTTCTTC.

V and J are TRBV29-1 and TRBJ2-6, with D unclear. Germline CDR1 is SQVTM and CDR2 is ANQGSEA. V shed 6 bases and J shed 0 bases, with 9 bases lying between them. CDR3 length: 14 residues. The CDR3 DNA reads as TGCAGCGTGGAAATTGACTCTGGGGCCAACGTCCTGACTTTC. Its protein product is CSVEIDSGANVLTF.

J is TRBJ2-1 and V is TRBV20-1, with D hard to call. CDR3 size: 12 residues. Germline lookup yields CDR1 DFQATT and CDR2 SNEGSKA (reference sequence). The V and J ends lost 0 bases and 7 bases respectively, with 7 bases between them. The CDR3 sequence: CSAREGGNEQFF. As DNA, the CDR3 is TGCAGTGCTAGAGAGGGTGGGAATGAGCAGTTCTTC.

This clonotype has just a few counts. The chain has TRBV20-1 and TRBJ1-5; unclear D gene. The CDR3 runs 14 residues. V was clipped by 1 base and J by 0 bases, with 7 bases between them. Per the germline V gene, CDR1 is DFQATT and CDR2 is SNEGSKA (reference sequence). CDR3 loop: CSARGIYSNQPQHF. For the CDR3, the DNA is TGCAGTGCTAGAGGTATTTATAGCAATCAGCCCCAGCATTTT.

This clonotype was seen only a few times. The chain combines TRBV7-2 with TRBJ2-7; 7 positions match TRBD1. The length of the CDR3 is 15 residues. Germline V gene data show CDR1 as SGHTA and CDR2 as FQGNSA. J was trimmed by 0 bases and V by 5 bases; bases with no gene match: 7. The CDR3 reads CASSPGTALSYEQYF. The CDR3 DNA sequence: TGTGCCAGCAGCCCAGGGACAGCACTCTCCTACGAGCAGTACTTC.

The V call is TRBV29-1, the J call TRBJ2-1; 9 bases fit TRBD2. Germline CDR1 and CDR2: SQVTM and ANQGSEA. CDR3 size: 15 residues. With V trimmed by 6 bases and J by 4 bases, 10 bases remained unmatched. CDR3 in amino acids: CSVVKREAGYNEQFF. DNA of the CDR3: TGCAGCGTAGTGAAGCGGGAGGCGGGATACAATGAGCAGTTCTTC.

The sample holds a few counts of this clonotype. The gene calls are TRBV6-5 and TRBJ1-3; 9 positions agree with TRBD1. The CDR3 is 17 amino acids. Per germline, CDR1 MNHEY and CDR2 SVGAGI. The trim removed 2 bases at V and 0 bases at J, leaving 5 bases unmatched. Written as DNA, the CDR3 is TGTGCCAGCAGTTACGGGGGACAGGGAAGCTCTGGAAACACCATATATTTT. Translating gives CASSYGGQGSSGNTIYF.

This clonotype occurred a few times. The rearrangement joins TRBV12-3 or TRBV12-4 to TRBJ1-1; tentatively, D is TRBD1 (6 bases). The CDR3 has 17 residues. Deletions cut 1 base from V and 1 base from J, with 16 bases between. DNA of the CDR3: TGTGCCAGCAGTTTAGAATACAGGGTAACGGGGAACACTGAAGCTTTCTTT. It encodes CASSLEYRVTGNTEAFF.

This clonotype has a handful of counts. The V gene is TRBV3-1, the J gene TRBJ2-2; D possibly corresponds to TRBD2 (6 bases). Trimming left V 1 base short and J 4 bases short, with 13 bases between. Germline CDR1 is LGHDT and CDR2 is YNNKEL (reference sequence). The CDR3 extends over 16 amino acids. CDR3 residues: CASSQGTFGSTGELFF. CDR3 nucleotides: TGTGCCAGCAGCCAAGGAACCTTCGGGAGCACCGGGGAGCTGTTTTTT.

This clonotype was detected only a few times. The J gene is TRBJ2-2, the V gene TRBV4-1; D is unresolved. CDR1 and CDR2 from the germline V gene are MGHRA and YSYEKL. The CDR3 runs 16 residues. V lost 5 bases, J lost 7 bases, and 20 bases lay in between. Written as DNA, the CDR3 is TGCGCCAGCAGCTCGCTGGACCTAATCGTTTACGGGGAGCTGTTTTTT. Amino acid sequence: CASSSLDLIVYGELFF.

The CDR3 protein is CAARPGSSGTDTQYF. The CDR3, as DNA: TGTGCCGCGCGTCCTGGCTCCTCTGGCACAGATACGCAGTATTTT. The chain employs TRBV10-3 and TRBJ2-3; no reliable D call. Trimming took off 11 bases at V and 1 base at J, with 19 bases between the two ends. The length of the CDR3 is 15 residues. Germline CDR1 ENHRY, CDR2 SYGVKD.

This clonotype was counted only a few times. J is TRBJ2-7 and V is TRBV29-1; unclear D gene. This CDR3 region has 11 residues. Germline values: CDR1 SQVTM, CDR2 ANQGSEA. The V end was cut by 5 bases, the J end by 5 bases, with 10 bases between. CDR3 sequence: CSVRRGHEQYV. The CDR3 DNA sequence: TGCAGCGTTCGCAGAGGCCACGAGCAGTACGTC.

The V call is TRBV5-1, the J call TRBJ2-3; the D gene is possibly TRBD2 (6 bases). The germline gives CDR1 SGHRS, CDR2 YFSETQ. The CDR3 extends over 15 amino acids. Trimming took 4 bases from V and 2 from J, leaving 14 bases between them. CDR3 region: CASSLGLRTTDTQYF. In DNA, the CDR3 is TGCGCCAGCAGCCTGGGACTTCGGACCACAGATACGCAGTATTTT.